The source of this TCR beta chain is a study of blood T cell repertoires in COVID-19. Study at large: Sites in the United States, Italy and Spain provided acute and convalescent COVID-19 samples. PBMCs, B-cell-depleted T cells, or T cells were the source of the cDNA or gDNA that made up the material.

Per the original methods: The authors estimated nucleated cell counts from reference gene primer amplification. Some clones are missing from TCRdb's copy, which holds only in-frame ones; the method was immunoSEQ multiplex PCR. For V, J and clone size, that table is used; D and trimming come from the DNA. The repertoire has 150,000 to 200,000 clones, approximately 85% of them found once; the top ten carry around 1.2%. The CDR3 extends over 15 amino acids. Per germline, CDR1 MNHEY and CDR2 SVGAGI. Trimming at V came to 4 bases and at J to 5 bases, leaving 7 bases not matched to a gene. The genes are TRBV6-5 and TRBJ2-5; 10 bases line up with TRBD1. The clonotype was recovered from a man in his 60s who had recovered from COVID-19. The sample was peripheral blood. The CDR3 DNA reads TGTGCCAGCAGTTCCCGGACAGGGGGTAGGGAGACCCAGTACTTC. Encoded protein: CASSSRTGGRETQYF.